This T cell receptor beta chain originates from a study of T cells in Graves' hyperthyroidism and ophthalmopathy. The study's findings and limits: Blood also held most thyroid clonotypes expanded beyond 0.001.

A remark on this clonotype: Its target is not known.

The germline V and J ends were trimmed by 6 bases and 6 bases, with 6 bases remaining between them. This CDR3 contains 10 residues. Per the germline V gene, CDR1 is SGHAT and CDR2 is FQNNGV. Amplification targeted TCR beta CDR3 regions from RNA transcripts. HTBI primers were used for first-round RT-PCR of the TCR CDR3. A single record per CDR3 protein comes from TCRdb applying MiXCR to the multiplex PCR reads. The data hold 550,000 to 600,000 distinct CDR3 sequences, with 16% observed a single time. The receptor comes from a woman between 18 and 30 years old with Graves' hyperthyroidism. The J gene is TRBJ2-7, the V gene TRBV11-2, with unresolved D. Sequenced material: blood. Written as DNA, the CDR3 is TGTGCCAGCAGACGCGGCGAGCAGTACTTC. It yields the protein CASRRGEQYF. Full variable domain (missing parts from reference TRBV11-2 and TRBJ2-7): EAGVAQSPRYKIIEKRQSVAFWCNPISGHATLYWYQQILGQGPKLLIQFQNNGVVDDSQLPKDRFSAERLKGVDSTLKIQPAKLEDSAVYLCASRRGEQYFGPGTRLTVT.